Listed here is a single T cell receptor (beta chain). Its antigen is currently unknown. The CDR3 is made up of 14 amino acids. Germline CDR1 is GTSNPN and CDR2 is SVGIG (reference sequence). V lost 5 bases to trimming and J lost 3 bases, with 13 bases between them. The source of the sample is a study of cytomegalovirus exposure and HLA in healthy donors. The study ran its PCR with 60 Vbeta and 13 Jbeta primers. TCRdb's copy holds only in-frame clones and misses some; the assay was immunoSEQ multiplex PCR. This sample yields some 190,000 clones, of which about 80% are seen a single time; roughly 13% belongs to the top ten. Regarding the study as a whole: A later analysis linked about 17,000 TCR beta sequences to HLA alleles at 0.05 false discovery rate. The study designated 164 TCR beta chains cytomegalovirus-associated. Analyses of presence/absence relied on an assumption of roughly uniform sequencing depth across donors.

The sequencing input was PBMCs. The TCR sequence derives from a woman in her 30s in good health and CMV-seropositive. The V and J genes are TRBV30 and TRBJ1-4, with D possibly TRBD1 on 6 matching bases. CDR3 nucleotides: TGTGCCTGGGATGACAGGTCGGCTAATGAAAAACTGTTTTTT. Its protein is CAWDDRSANEKLFF.